The entry below gives a single T cell receptor (beta chain) sequence along with its context. The entry originates in a study of blood T cell repertoires in COVID-19. Study context: Specimens from acute and convalescent COVID-19 originated in the United States, Italy and Spain.

Original analysis: How many nucleated cells were present was estimated from reference gene primer amplification. Profiled with immunoSEQ multiplex PCR; TCRdb holds only in-frame clones, not every one. That table supplies the V and J calls and clone size; D and trimming were determined from the DNA. Of 400,000 to 550,000 clones listed, about 89% are singletons. The CDR3 length is 15 residues. Sequenced: peripheral blood. This TCR was sampled from a woman in her 30s with acute or convalescent COVID-19. This chain links TRBV21-1 with TRBJ1-4; the tabulated D call, TRBD1, remains unverified against the DNA. TRBV21-1 is reported as a pseudogene. The CDR3 sequence is CASSEQTGGDEKLFF. CDR3 bases: TGTGCCAGCAGCGAACAGACAGGGGGCGATGAAAAACTGTTTTTT.